The sequence of this TCR beta chain was determined in a study of blood T cell repertoires in COVID-19. V lost 3 bases, J lost 3 bases, and 16 bases lay in between. Germline CDR1 SGHRS, CDR2 YFSETQ. CDR3 size: 16 residues. Here immunoSEQ multiplex PCR was the method, and the copy in TCRdb shows in-frame clones only, minus some. The sample lists tens of thousands of clones, 87% occurring once. The sequence was obtained from a human donor in a cohort sampled during active COVID-19. This sequence joins TRBV5-1 and TRBJ1-3, with D possibly being TRBD1 (5 bases). What was sequenced was peripheral blood. CDR3 loop: CASSSSGTGGGNTIYF. The CDR3 DNA sequence: TGCGCCAGCAGCTCGTCCGGGACCGGGGGTGGAAACACCATATATTTT. Based on the CDR3 plus reference TRBV5-1 and TRBJ1-3, the full variable domain is KAGVTQTPRYLIKTRGQQVTLSCSPISGHRSVSWYQQTPGQGLQFLFEYFSETQRNKGNFPGRFSGRQFSNSRSEMNVSTLELGDSALYLCASSSSGTGGGNTIYFGEGSWLTVV.